This T cell receptor beta chain was sequenced for a study of post-analysis software for immune sequencing data. The overall study: The patients showed relapsing-remitting, secondary progressive and progressive-relapsing multiple sclerosis courses. Findings and caveats of the study: Compared against controls, patients with multiple sclerosis displayed significantly lower normalized Chao1 diversity. TRBV5-6, TRBV5-1 and TRBV20-1 belonged to a set of five TRBV segments that were more frequent in patients than controls.

Included in the TCR beta cDNA libraries were unique molecular identifiers. Roughly 450,000 cDNA molecules came from 1 to 10 million T cells. MiXCR was run by TCRdb on the PCR reads, yielding one entry per CDR3 protein. The sample carries hundreds of thousands of distinct CDR3 sequences, 25% to 30% recorded once. As concerns this clonotype: The antigen is undetermined.

Between the trimmed V and J ends, which lost 0 bases and 1 base, there was a span of 10 bases. CDR1 and CDR2 from the germline V gene are SGHRS and YFSETQ. This CDR3 spans 15 amino acids. The TCR sequence derives from a girl under 18 with multiple sclerosis. V and J are TRBV5-1 and TRBJ1-1; no firm D call. Sequences were obtained from blood. The CDR3 DNA reads as TGCGCCAGCAGCTTGGACGGCAGAGAGAACACTGAAGCTTTCTTT. Translated, it gives CASSLDGRENTEAFF.